Each of the 19 T cell receptor beta chains below was sequenced from the same sample in a study of T cell repertoires in cytomegalovirus infection. TCRdb re-analysed the reads in MiXCR, keeping a single row per CDR3 protein. The table has more than 400,000 distinct CDR3 sequences, 26% seen once. The specimen sequenced was PBMCs. These TCRs come from a human donor in good health (CMV status not recorded). Some clones in this sample may be carry-over from other donors' samples.

The CDR3 DNA sequence: TGTGCCATCAGTGATGGAGGGTCGCGCAATCAGCCCCAGCATTTT. This codes for CAISDGGSRNQPQHF. This chain uses TRBV10-3 with TRBJ1-5; D remains unclear. Trimming stripped 3 bases from V and 2 bases from J, with 11 bases between. This CDR3 has 15 residues. The germline V gene has CDR1 ENHRY and CDR2 SYGVKD.

This clonotype has just a few counts. The chain recombines TRBV7-6 with TRBJ1-3, with D possibly TRBD1 on 5 matching bases. The CDR3 length is 16 residues. CDR1 SGHVS and CDR2 FNYEAQ come from the germline V gene. The germline V and J ends were trimmed by 5 bases and 4 bases, with 18 bases remaining between them. The CDR3 DNA is TGTGCCAGCAGCGGCCCGGACATCGCGGGGGGAAACACCATATATTTT. The encoded protein is CASSGPDIAGGNTIYF. The whole variable domain, filled in from reference TRBV7-6 and TRBJ1-3, reads GAGVSQSPRYKVTKRGQDVALRCDPISGHVSLYWYRQALGQGPEFLTYFNYEAQQDKSGLPNDRFSAERPEGSISTLTIQRTEQRDSAMYRCASSGPDIAGGNTIYFGEGSWLTVV.

This clonotype appeared a few times. V and J are TRBV7-7 and TRBJ2-1; D is unclear. This CDR3 comprises 13 residues. V dropped 6 bases and J dropped 10 bases, with 16 bases sitting between them. The germline gives CDR1 SSHAT, CDR2 FNYEAQ (reference sequence). The CDR3 DNA reads TGTGCCAGCAGAAGAGACGAGATGGGCGAGCAGTTCTTC. It specifies CASRRDEMGEQFF.

This chain joins TRBV15 and TRBJ2-7; 7 bases agree with TRBD2. This CDR3 is 14 amino acids long. In germline, CDR1 is LNHNV, CDR2 YYDKDF (reference sequence). Trimming took 4 bases from V and 5 from J; bases not matched to a gene: 8. The CDR3 protein is CATSNRLASDEQYV. In DNA form, the CDR3 reads TGTGCCACCAGCAACAGACTAGCTTCCGACGAGCAGTACGTC.

Here the CDR3 DNA reads TGTGCCAGCAGAGCCGGGACAGGGCACTACGAGCAGTACTTC. This translates into CASRAGTGHYEQYF. V is TRBV6-2 or TRBV6-3 and J is TRBJ2-7; 9 bases are a match to TRBD1. Germline lookup yields CDR1 MNHEY and CDR2 SVGEGT. The length of the CDR3 is 14 residues. Trimming took 6 bases from V and 3 from J; bases not matched to a gene: 6.

J is TRBJ1-5 and V is TRBV12-3 or TRBV12-4, with a weak D call TRBD1 (5 bases). The CDR3 consists of 14 residues. V dropped 1 base and J dropped 7 bases, with 11 bases sitting between them. This CDR3 reads CASSLGSGRQPQHF. DNA for the CDR3: TGTGCCAGCAGTTTAGGGTCAGGGAGACAGCCCCAGCATTTT.

The chain carries TRBV19 and TRBJ2-7; D gene uncertain. Trimming took 3 bases from V and 3 from J, leaving 9 bases between them. Looked up from germline, CDR1 is LNHDA and CDR2 is SQIVND (reference sequence). The CDR3 extends over 13 amino acids. In DNA form, the CDR3 reads TGTGCCAGTAGTATCTCAGAGTTCTACGAGCAGTACTTC. Translation: CASSISEFYEQYF. Looking up the rest from reference TRBV19 and TRBJ2-7 gives the full variable domain: DGGITQSPKYLFRKEGQNVTLSCEQNLNHDAMYWYRQDPGQGLRLIYYSQIVNDFQKGDIAEGYSVSREKKESFPLTVTSAQKNPTAFYLCASSISEFYEQYFGPGTRLTVT.

The chain carries TRBV7-9 and TRBJ2-3, with 13 bases that match TRBD2. The V gene's germline CDR1 is SEHNR and CDR2 FQNEAQ (reference sequence). There are 22 residues in the CDR3. V was pared by 5 bases and J by 2 bases, with 22 bases of the junction left unmatched. This chain's CDR3 is CASSLRGLAGASGGSLTDTQYF. The CDR3 nucleotides read TGTGCCAGCAGCCTGCGTGGACTAGCGGGAGCCTCAGGCGGGAGCCTCACAGATACGCAGTATTTT.

The chain couples TRBV10-3 to TRBJ2-3, with 7 bases matching TRBD2. V lost 5 bases to trimming and J lost 1 base; unmatched junction nucleotides: 6. The CDR3 contains 15 residues. Germline V gene sequence: CDR1 ENHRY, CDR2 SYGVKD. As DNA, the CDR3 is TGTGCCATCAGTAGTACGAGCGGGGGCACAGATACGCAGTATTTT. Amino acid sequence: CAISSTSGGTDTQYF.

There are a few counts of this clonotype. Here the CDR3 reads CASSIYRGMNTEAFF. CDR3 coding DNA: TGTGCCAGTAGTATTTATCGGGGGATGAACACTGAAGCTTTCTTT. The chain carries TRBV19 and TRBJ1-1; tentatively, D is TRBD1 (5 bases). This CDR3 is built from 15 residues. From germline, CDR1 is LNHDA and CDR2 SQIVND (reference sequence). Trimming cost V 3 bases and J 0 bases, with 11 bases left between them. Full variable domain (missing parts from reference TRBV19 and TRBJ1-1): DGGITQSPKYLFRKEGQNVTLSCEQNLNHDAMYWYRQDPGQGLRLIYYSQIVNDFQKGDIAEGYSVSREKKESFPLTVTSAQKNPTAFYLCASSIYRGMNTEAFFGQGTRLTVV.

This clonotype has ten or more counts. V and J are TRBV7-6 and TRBJ1-4, with TRBD1 as a possible D gene (5 bases). V was trimmed by 5 bases and J by 7 bases, leaving 14 bases between them. This CDR3 is 14 amino acids long. Germline V gene lookup returns CDR1 SGHVS and CDR2 FNYEAQ. The CDR3 here is CASSPGAGGEKLFF. The CDR3 nucleotides are TGTGCCAGCAGCCCCGGGGCGGGGGGTGAAAAACTGTTTTTT.

This chain joins TRBV6-2 or TRBV6-3 and TRBJ1-5; D is uncertain. The CDR3 is 15 amino acids. Trimming stripped 0 bases from V and 5 bases from J, with 11 bases between. Germline V gene data show CDR1 as MNHEY and CDR2 as SVGEGT. The CDR3 reads CASSYSLQDHQPQHF. Here the CDR3 DNA reads TGTGCCAGCAGTTACTCGCTTCAGGATCATCAGCCCCAGCATTTT.

This clonotype was recorded many times. The genes are TRBV7-2 and TRBJ2-2, with D perhaps given as TRBD1 or TRBD2 (5 bases each). The V end lost 5 bases, the J end lost 6 bases, and 19 bases lay between the germline ends. The CDR3 runs 16 residues. Germline V gene sequence: CDR1 SGHTA, CDR2 FQGNSA. CDR3 in amino acids: CASSRAGTSEAGELFF. The DNA for the CDR3 is TGTGCCAGCAGCCGAGCCGGGACCAGCGAGGCCGGGGAGCTGTTTTTT. Drawing the rest from reference TRBV7-2 and TRBJ2-2, the complete variable domain is GAGVSQSPSNKVTEKGKDVELRCDPISGHTALYWYRQSLGQGLEFLIYFQGNSAPDKSGLPSDRFSAERTGGSVSTLTIQRTQQEDSAVYLCASSRAGTSEAGELFFGEGSRLTVL.

In its sample, this clonotype was seen a few times. The J gene is TRBJ2-3, the V gene TRBV7-9, with 7 bases aligning to TRBD2. The ends lost 8 bases at V and 2 bases at J; junction bases unmatched: 13. The CDR3 runs 16 residues. Germline CDR1 reads SEHNR; CDR2 reads FQNEAQ (reference sequence). The CDR3 here is CASGGESGENTDTQYF. CDR3 coding DNA: TGTGCCAGCGGAGGTGAAAGCGGGGAAAACACAGATACGCAGTATTTT.

V gene TRBV29-1 combines with J gene TRBJ2-1; D not resolved. V was shortened by 7 bases and J by 6 bases, with 10 bases between the two germline ends. There are 11 residues in the CDR3. The germline V gene has CDR1 SQVTM and CDR2 ANQGSEA. The CDR3 loop is CSARLSNEQFF. CDR3 bases: TGCAGCGCAAGACTGTCCAATGAGCAGTTCTTC.

This sequence joins TRBV2 and TRBJ1-2; D is unclear. From germline, CDR1 is SNHLY and CDR2 FYNNEI. V lost 1 base to trimming and J lost 4 bases, with 13 bases between them. The CDR3 has 15 residues. CDR3: CASSEGLVESYGYTF. The CDR3 DNA sequence: TGTGCCAGCAGTGAAGGCCTCGTGGAGTCCTATGGCTACACCTTC.

V usage is TRBV10-3 and J usage is TRBJ2-2; D gene ambiguous. Trimming left V 10 bases short and J 4 bases short, with 10 bases between. The CDR3 length is 12 residues. CDR1 ENHRY and CDR2 SYGVKD come from the germline V gene. CDR3 sequence reads: CATAPGTGELFF. The CDR3 DNA sequence: TGTGCCACAGCCCCCGGCACCGGGGAGCTGTTTTTT.

This clonotype was seen more than once but under ten times. The DNA is omitted, as the CDR3 cannot be located on it reliably, and the CDR3 follows TCRdb's listing. V gene TRBV12-3 or TRBV12-4 combines with J gene TRBJ2-1. The CDR3 extends over 12 residues, inclusive of both ends. CDR3 in amino acids: CASSTSSNEQFF.

This sequence joins TRBV5-6 and TRBJ2-2; no definite D call. Trimming removed 3 bases from V and 1 base from J, with 13 bases in between. Germline CDR1 and CDR2: SGHDT and YYEEEE. This CDR3 contains 16 residues. The CDR3 DNA reads as TGTGCCAGCAGCTCGCTGAATTCGGGGAACACCGGGGAGCTGTTTTTT. It is translated as CASSSLNSGNTGELFF.